Listed here are 15 T cell receptor beta chains from one sample, sequenced in a study of blood T cell repertoires in COVID-19 (dated by TCRdb to the early 2020s). Receptor amplification or capture employed the immunoSEQ multiplex PCR assay. Sourced from immuneACCESS, this table was stored by TCRdb with only in-frame sequences that have V and J called. A share of the clones is absent; for the studies checked, an unresolved V gene accounts for under half, and the remainder has no known explanation. This sample has fewer than 350,000 clones in its table, and around 85% of those were observed once. In total, the top ten clones hold over 9.5% of the sample. The sequencing input was peripheral blood. These receptors came from a woman in her twenties or thirties with COVID-19, enrolled during active disease.

The J gene is TRBJ1-2, the V gene TRBV4-2, with TRBD1 matching over 7 bases. After removal of 1 base from V and 2 bases from J, the junction contained 10 bases not matched to a gene. The germline gives CDR1 LGHNA, CDR2 YNFKEQ. The CDR3 is 17 residues long. CDR3 DNA sequence: TGTGCCAGCAGCCAAGTTAGTGGCGACAGGGAAAACTATGGCTACACCTTC. Encoded protein: CASSQVSGDRENYGYTF.

The gene calls are TRBV12-5 and TRBJ1-1, with TRBD1 identical over 7 bases. V lost 6 bases, J lost 3 bases, and 10 bases stayed unmatched. This CDR3 comprises 15 residues. The germline CDR1 and CDR2 sequences are LGHNT and FRNRAP. CDR3 sequence: CASGLNPGGDTEAFF. For the CDR3, the DNA is TGTGCTAGTGGCCTTAATCCAGGGGGAGACACTGAAGCTTTCTTT.

This clone was observed a few times. The CDR3 sequence: CASSGGIGDGETQYF. The CDR3 DNA reads TGTGCCAGCAGCGGCGGGATTGGGGATGGAGAGACCCAGTACTTC. V and J are TRBV6-5 and TRBJ2-5; D is perhaps TRBD2 (6 bases). This CDR3 comprises 15 residues. The ends were cut back, 6 bases at V and 4 bases at J, with 18 bases in the middle. Germline lookup yields CDR1 MNHEY and CDR2 SVGAGI.

The chain carries TRBV7-2 and TRBJ2-3; D is possibly TRBD1 (5 bases). Germline CDR1 SGHTA, CDR2 FQGNSA. With 5 bases removed from V and 5 bases from J, the gap between germline ends came to 11 bases. There are 13 residues in the CDR3. The CDR3 sequence is CASSLNQGDTQYF. The CDR3 DNA is TGTGCCAGCAGCCTAAACCAGGGAGATACGCAGTATTTT.

This clone occurred once. The chain employs TRBV4-1 and TRBJ1-5, with D possibly being TRBD1 (5 bases). The CDR3 runs 15 residues. V lost 0 bases and J 7 bases, leaving 13 bases between the germline ends. The germline V gene encodes CDR1 MGHRA and CDR2 YSYEKL. In DNA, the CDR3 is TGCGCCAGCAGCCAAGACGGGGGGGTATGGCAGCCCCAGCATTTT. Translation: CASSQDGGVWQPQHF.

The J gene is TRBJ1-2, the V gene TRBV19; D unresolved. Trimming took 3 bases from V and 5 from J, leaving 10 bases between them. The CDR3 loop spans 13 amino acids. Per the germline V gene, CDR1 is LNHDA and CDR2 is SQIVND (reference sequence). The CDR3 coding sequence is TGTGCCAGTAGTATGGAGGGCGATTATGGCTACACCTTC. Residues: CASSMEGDYGYTF.

V is TRBV27 and J is TRBJ2-3, with 9 bases lining up with TRBD2. After removal of 3 bases from V and 2 bases from J, the junction contained 3 bases not matched to a gene. The CDR3 consists of 15 residues. Per the germline V gene, CDR1 is MNHEY and CDR2 is SMNVEV (reference sequence). Here the CDR3 reads CASSLTSGITDTQYF. Written as DNA, the CDR3 is TGTGCCAGCAGTTTGACTAGCGGAATCACAGATACGCAGTATTTT.

This clone was observed a single time. The chain uses TRBV7-9 and TRBJ2-7; TRBD2 is a possible D gene (5 bases). The CDR3 totals 17 residues. Per germline, CDR1 SEHNR and CDR2 FQNEAQ (reference sequence). V lost 1 base and J 3 bases, leaving 19 bases between the germline ends. The CDR3 here is CASSLGTGISVIYEQYF. CDR3 nucleotide sequence: TGTGCCAGCAGCTTAGGAACGGGGATTTCGGTCATCTACGAGCAGTACTTC.

The chain joins TRBV5-4 to TRBJ2-7; TRBD1 matches at 9 bases. CDR3 length equals 14 residues. After removal of 3 bases from V and 5 bases from J, the junction contained 6 bases not matched to a gene. The germline gives CDR1 SGHNT, CDR2 YYREEE (reference sequence). CDR3 residues: CASSYGQGLDEQYF. CDR3 in DNA: TGTGCCAGCAGCTACGGACAGGGGCTGGACGAGCAGTACTTC.

The J gene is TRBJ2-3, the V gene TRBV11-3; maybe TRBD2 (7 bases). Per the germline V gene, CDR1 is SGHNT and CDR2 is YENEEA. The V end was cut by 5 bases, the J end by 4 bases, with 19 bases between. The CDR3 length is 16 residues. The CDR3 spells CASSHGRGADSDTQYF. The CDR3 coding sequence is TGTGCCAGCAGCCATGGTCGGGGGGCGGATTCAGATACGCAGTATTTT.

V is TRBV18 and J is TRBJ1-1; TRBD1 matches 7 bases. The CDR3 runs 16 residues. J gave up 1 base and V 3 bases, and 8 bases lay outside the gene matches. The germline gives CDR1 KGHSH, CDR2 LQKENI. The CDR3 loop is CASSPTLGQQNTEAFF. The CDR3 DNA reads TGTGCCAGCTCACCGACTCTGGGACAGCAGAACACTGAAGCTTTCTTT.

The chain has TRBV6-5 and TRBJ2-2; D gene uncertain. Germline assignment: CDR1 MNHEY and CDR2 SVGAGI. V gave up 4 bases and J gave up 2 bases, with 11 bases separating them. This CDR3 contains 15 residues. CDR3 loop: CASSSEALNTGELFF. CDR3 DNA: TGTGCCAGCAGTTCTGAGGCCCTAAACACCGGGGAGCTGTTTTTT.

This rearrangement joins TRBV27 to TRBJ1-5, with TRBD1 identical over 7 bases. The V gene's germline CDR1 is MNHEY and CDR2 SMNVEV (reference sequence). With 0 bases clipped from V and 5 bases from J, the junction kept 13 bases outside the gene matches. The CDR3 runs 18 residues. The CDR3 DNA reads as TGTGCCAGCAGTTTATCGGGTCTGGGACAGAAATTCTATCAGCCCCAGCATTTT. This gives the protein CASSLSGLGQKFYQPQHF.

The chain joins TRBV5-1 to TRBJ2-3; TRBD2 is a possible D gene (6 bases). The CDR3 totals 17 residues. Trimming pared 0 bases from V and 5 bases from J, leaving 19 bases between. Germline V CDR1 and CDR2: SGHRS, YFSETQ. CDR3 sequence (DNA): TGCGCCAGCAGCTTGGTAGTGGTCGGGGGACGGGGAGATACGCAGTATTTT. This encodes CASSLVVVGGRGDTQYF. The full variable domain, in which reference TRBV5-1 and TRBJ2-3 provide the parts outside the CDR3, is KAGVTQTPRYLIKTRGQQVTLSCSPISGHRSVSWYQQTPGQGLQFLFEYFSETQRNKGNFPGRFSGRQFSNSRSEMNVSTLELGDSALYLCASSLVVVGGRGDTQYFGPGTRLTVL.

J is TRBJ1-3 and V is TRBV2; a possible D gene is TRBD1 (6 bases). Germline V gene lookup returns CDR1 SNHLY and CDR2 FYNNEI. V lost 5 bases and J lost 2, with 10 bases in between. CDR3 length equals 14 residues. CDR3: CASSQSGAGNTIYF. DNA for the CDR3: TGTGCCAGCAGTCAATCAGGGGCTGGAAACACCATATATTTT.